Sequencing of this T cell receptor (beta chain) was carried out in a study of blood T cell repertoires in COVID-19. Overall study context: T cells, B-cell-depleted T cells, or PBMCs provided the cDNA or gDNA that served as material.

Clones were sequenced by immunoSEQ multiplex PCR, and TCRdb holds only the in-frame ones, with some missing. The sample lists some 380,000 clones, approximately 87% seen once, with 1.3% in the top ten. Trimming left V 3 bases short and J 4 bases short, with 7 bases between. CDR1 MRHNA and CDR2 SNTAGT come from the germline V gene. The CDR3 has 14 residues. For recovered donors of Cohort 3, there were two negative PCRs, clearance, or symptom resolution. The chain links TRBV6-4 to TRBJ1-6; no reliable D call. This receptor was identified in a man between 25 and 39 years old who had recovered from COVID-19. The sequenced material came from PBMCs or T cells enriched from blood (not recorded which). CDR3 DNA sequence: TGTGCCAGCAGTGAAGGACTGTATAATTCACCCCTCCACTTT. Protein product: CASSEGLYNSPLHF.